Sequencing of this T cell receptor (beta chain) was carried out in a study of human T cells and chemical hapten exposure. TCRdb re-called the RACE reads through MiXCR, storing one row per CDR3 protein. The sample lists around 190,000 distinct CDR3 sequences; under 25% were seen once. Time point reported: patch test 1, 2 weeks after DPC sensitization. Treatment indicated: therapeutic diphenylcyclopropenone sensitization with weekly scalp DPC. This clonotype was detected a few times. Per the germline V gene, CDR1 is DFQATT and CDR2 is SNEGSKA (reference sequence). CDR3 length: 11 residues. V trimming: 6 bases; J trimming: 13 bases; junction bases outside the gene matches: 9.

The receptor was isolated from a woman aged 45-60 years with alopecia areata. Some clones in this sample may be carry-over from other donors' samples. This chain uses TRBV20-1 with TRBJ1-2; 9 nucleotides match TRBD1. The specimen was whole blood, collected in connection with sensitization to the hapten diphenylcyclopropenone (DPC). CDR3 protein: CSAKTGGLATF. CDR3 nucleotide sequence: TGCAGTGCGAAGACAGGGGGTCTGGCCACCTTC.